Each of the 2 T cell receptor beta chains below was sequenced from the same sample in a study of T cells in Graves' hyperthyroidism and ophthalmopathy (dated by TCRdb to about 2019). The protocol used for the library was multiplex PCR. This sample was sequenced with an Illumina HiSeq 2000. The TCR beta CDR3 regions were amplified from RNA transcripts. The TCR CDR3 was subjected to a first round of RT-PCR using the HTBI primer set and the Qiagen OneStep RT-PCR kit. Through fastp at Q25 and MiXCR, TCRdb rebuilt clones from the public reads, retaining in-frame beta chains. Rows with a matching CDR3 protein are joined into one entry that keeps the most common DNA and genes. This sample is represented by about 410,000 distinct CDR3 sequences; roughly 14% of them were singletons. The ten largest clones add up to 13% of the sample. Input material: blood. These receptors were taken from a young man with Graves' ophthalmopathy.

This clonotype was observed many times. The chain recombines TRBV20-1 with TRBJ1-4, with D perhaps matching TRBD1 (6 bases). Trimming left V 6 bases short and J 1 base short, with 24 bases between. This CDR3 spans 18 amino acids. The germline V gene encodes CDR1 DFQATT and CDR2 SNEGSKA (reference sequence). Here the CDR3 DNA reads TGCAGTGCCCAACGGGGTCAGGGGATCCCTATAACTAATGAAAAACTGTTTTTT. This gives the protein CSAQRGQGIPITNEKLFF.

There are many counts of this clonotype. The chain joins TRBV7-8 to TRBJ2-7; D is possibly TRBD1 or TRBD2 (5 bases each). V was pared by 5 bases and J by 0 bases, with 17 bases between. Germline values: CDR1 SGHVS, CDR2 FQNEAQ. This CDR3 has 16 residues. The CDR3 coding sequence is TGTGCCAGCAGCCTCCTAGGGGACCTCGCCTCCTACGAGCAGTACTTC. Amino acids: CASSLLGDLASYEQYF.